This is a list of T cell receptor beta chains from one sample in a study of early T cells in non-severe SARS-CoV-2 infection. TCRdb reprocessed the 5' RACE reads via MiXCR and lists one record per CDR3 protein. The data show over 25,000 distinct CDR3 sequences, with over 8.5% seen just once and roughly an eighth held by the top ten. Source material: whole blood. The receptors come from an adult who was a healthcare worker with PCR-confirmed SARS-CoV-2 infection or an uninfected control (not recorded which). The CDR3 runs from the conserved cysteine through the conserved F or W. D genes are given only for firm matches. Size values are once, few and many counts, or a class for expanded clones, and some rows have none.

J	size	V	D	length	DNA	CDR3
TRBJ1-2	many	TRBV6-4	.	19	TGTGCCAGCAGTGACTCAGGAGCGGAGGCCCCCAACTTACCCTATGGCTACACCTTC	CASSDSGAEAPNLPYGYTF
TRBJ1-4	many	TRBV7-8	.	15	TGTGCCAGCAGCTTATACAGGGCGCAAAATGAAAAACTGTTTTTT	CASSLYRAQNEKLFF
TRBJ2-6	many	TRBV4-3	.	15	TGCGCCAGCAGCCAAGACGGGGGCAGGTACAACGTCCTGACTTTC	CASSQDGGRYNVLTF
TRBJ1-2	many	TRBV12-3/TRBV12-4	.	17	TGTGCCAGCAGTCCCTGGGGCAATGGGGATCCTAACTATGGCTACACCTTC	CASSPWGNGDPNYGYTF
TRBJ2-5	few	TRBV18	.	13	TGTGCCAGCTCAGGGGCTATGGGAGAGACCCAGTACTTC	CASSGAMGETQYF
TRBJ1-6	many	TRBV18	.	17	TGTGCCAGCTCACTACTCACTCCAGGGTCTCATAATTCACCCCTCCACTTT	CASSLLTPGSHNSPLHF
TRBJ1-1	many	TRBV7-6	.	12	TGTGCCAGCAGCCGCCTGAACACTGAAGCTTTCTTT	CASSRLNTEAFF
TRBJ2-3	many	TRBV12-5	.	13	TGTGCTAGTGGTTTGGTGGGTCTTCGAACGCAGTATTTT	CASGLVGLRTQYF
TRBJ2-7	.	TRBV7-9	.	15	TGTGCCAGCAGTCCGGGTAGGGGCAAATCCTACGAGCAGTACTTC	CASSPGRGKSYEQYF
TRBJ1-2	many	TRBV12-3/TRBV12-4	TRBD1	13	TGTGCCAGCAGTTCGGGACAGCGCTATGGCTACACCTTC	CASSSGQRYGYTF
TRBJ1-2	few	TRBV29-1	.	12	TGCAGCGTTGACAGGGTGACTGGGGGCTACACCTTC	CSVDRVTGGYTF
TRBJ2-3	few	TRBV5-1	.	16	TGCGCCAGCAGCTTGGGAGGGACCCCCCACACAGATACGCAGTATTTT	CASSLGGTPHTDTQYF
TRBJ2-7	many	TRBV6-6	TRBD1	13	TGTGCCAGCAGCTCGGGGACAGCCAGGAAGCAGTACTTC	CASSSGTARKQYF
TRBJ2-3	few	TRBV6-5	TRBD2	15	TGTGCCAGCAGTTACGGTAGCGGGGTCACAGATACGCAGTATTTT	CASSYGSGVTDTQYF
TRBJ2-1	few	TRBV11-2	.	16	TGTGCCAGCACCACCCAAGGGTTTAGCTCCTACAATGAGCAGTTCTTC	CASTTQGFSSYNEQFF
TRBJ1-6	many	TRBV7-2	.	12	TGTGCCAGCAGCCTGAATGATTCACCCCTCCACTTT	CASSLNDSPLHF
TRBJ2-5	many	TRBV2	TRBD1	14	TGTGCCAGCAGTCAACAGGGGGTTCAAGAGACCCAGTACTTC	CASSQQGVQETQYF
TRBJ2-7	few	TRBV29-1	.	11	TGCAGCGCTCAGGAAACCTACGAGCAGTACTTC	CSAQETYEQYF
TRBJ2-7	many	TRBV25-1	TRBD2	14	TGTGCCAGCAAAGTAAGCGGGGACTCCTACGAGCAGTACTTC	CASKVSGDSYEQYF
TRBJ2-5	few	TRBV29-1	.	12	TGCAGCGTTCAGACACGTCGGGAGACCCAGTACTTC	CSVQTRRETQYF
TRBJ1-6	few	TRBV9	.	14	TGTGCCAGCAGCGAGGACTGGGGCAATTCACCCCTCCACTTT	CASSEDWGNSPLHF
TRBJ2-7	.	TRBV5-6	.	13	TGTGCCAGCAGCTTGGCCAAGGTCTACGAGCAGTACTTC	CASSLAKVYEQYF
TRBJ2-5	.	TRBV9	TRBD2	16	TGTGCCAGCAGCGTATCGGCTAGCGGGGGGAGAGAGACCCAGTACTTC	CASSVSASGGRETQYF
TRBJ2-5	many	TRBV11-2	TRBD2	15	TGTGCCAGCACCCTCCGGGGGGGCCTCCAAGAGACCCAGTACTTC	CASTLRGGLQETQYF
TRBJ2-4	.	TRBV7-2	.	16	TGTGCCAGCAGCTTAGCGCGTGGGATAGGCAAAAACATTCAGTACTTC	CASSLARGIGKNIQYF
TRBJ1-2	many	TRBV28	.	14	TGTGCCAGCAGTTTTGGGTCAGCTAACTATGGCTACACCTTC	CASSFGSANYGYTF